A single sample gave rise to the 2 T cell receptor beta chains below, sequenced in a study of spatial heterogeneity in lung cancer. TCRdb fed the 5' RACE reads into MiXCR, producing one record per CDR3 protein. The sample carries more than 9,500 distinct CDR3 sequences, about 6.2% recorded once. Time point indicated: sample taken at primary tumor resection. Without sorting, whole RNA was sequenced from tumor, nontumor lung or frozen PBMC. Source: normal lung tissue next to the tumor, taken at surgery. Receptor source: a male donor with early-stage non-small cell lung cancer.

The rearrangement uses TRBV5-1 and TRBJ2-6; no firm D call. CDR3 size: 16 residues. Looked up from germline, CDR1 is SGHRS and CDR2 is YFSETQ. V lost 4 bases and J 0 bases, leaving 11 bases between the germline ends. CDR3 nucleotides: TGCGCCAGCAGCAATACTGGGAACTCTGGGGCCAACGTCCTGACTTTC. It codes for CASSNTGNSGANVLTF. Complete variable domain (other parts from reference TRBV5-1 and TRBJ2-6): KAGVTQTPRYLIKTRGQQVTLSCSPISGHRSVSWYQQTPGQGLQFLFEYFSETQRNKGNFPGRFSGRQFSNSRSEMNVSTLELGDSALYLCASSNTGNSGANVLTFGAGSRLTVL.

This clonotype was found many times. J is TRBJ2-7 and V is TRBV11-2, with D tentatively TRBD1 (6 bases). Germline CDR1 SGHAT, CDR2 FQNNGV. The CDR3 extends over 15 amino acids. Trimming left V 5 bases short and J 2 bases short, with 16 bases between. CDR3 sequence (DNA): TGTGCCAGCAGCCTAGGCAGGGGTCCCCCCTACGAGCAGTACTTC. Its protein is CASSLGRGPPYEQYF.